Sequencing of this T cell receptor (beta chain) was carried out in a study of monozygotic twins with inflammatory bowel disease. In regard to this clonotype: Its antigen is unidentified.

For both chains, the TCRalpha and TCRbeta cDNA went through two nested PCRs of about 17 and 10 cycles. TCRdb reprocessed the 5' RACE reads and stores each CDR3 protein as one record, lacking DNA. The sample has approximately 400,000 distinct CDR3 sequences; the top ten hold approximately 2.3%. General study findings and limits: Support was absent for any single strong signal or clonotype linked to IBD.

Donors gave around 2.6 ml of blood apiece. From whole blood, total RNA was isolated without any sorting of T cells. This clonotype was sampled from a human donor with ulcerative colitis or Crohn's disease, or a healthy co-twin of an affected twin (not recorded which). Sequencing was performed on blood.

This chain's CDR3 is CASSVAPVGGDNSPLHF. This chain joins TRBV9 and TRBJ1-6; TCRdb lists TRBD1, though no DNA is available to test this call. Germline V lookup: CDR1 SGDLS, CDR2 YYNGEE. The CDR3 loop spans 17 amino acids.